The T cell receptor (beta chain) described here comes from a study of tumor and adjacent non-tumor tissue in lung cancer. About the research overall: There were around 11 adenocarcinoma, a couple of squamous cell carcinoma and 1 small cell lung cancer cases.

Note on this clonotype: This may be a read error: a much more frequent sequence differs by one nucleotide.

TCRbeta libraries were built with three rounds of nested PCR, modified from ARM-PCR. A single record per CDR3 protein comes from TCRdb applying MiXCR to the multiplex PCR reads. The sample has 80,000 to 130,000 distinct CDR3 sequences, 65% seen once. V lost 5 bases to trimming and J lost 5 bases; unmatched junction nucleotides: 10. There are 15 residues in the CDR3. From germline, CDR1 is MNHNS and CDR2 SASEGT. No cell sorting was done before RNA was extracted from the tissue. The normal lung tissue was taken more than 3 cm from the tumor edge. The sequence was collected from a man aged 25 to 45 with non-small cell lung cancer. The chain combines TRBV6-1 with TRBJ2-5, with TRBD2 identical over 8 bases. Sequencing was carried out using distant non-tumor lung tissue. CDR3 bases: TGTGCCAGCAGTCCCCTGCGGGGGGCCCTGGAGACCCAGTACTTC. Its protein is CASSPLRGALETQYF.